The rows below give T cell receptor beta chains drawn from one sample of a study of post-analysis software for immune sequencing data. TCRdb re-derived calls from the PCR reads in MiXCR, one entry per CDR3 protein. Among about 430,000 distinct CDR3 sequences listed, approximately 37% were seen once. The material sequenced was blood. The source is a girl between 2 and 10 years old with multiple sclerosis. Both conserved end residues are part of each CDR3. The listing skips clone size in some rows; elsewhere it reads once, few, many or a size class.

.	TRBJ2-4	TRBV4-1	CASSQPNRGGPIAKNIQYF
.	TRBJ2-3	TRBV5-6	CASSWDLDRGSDTQYF
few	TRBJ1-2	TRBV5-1	CASSLDGVVANYGYTF
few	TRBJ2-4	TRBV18	CASSRTRVGAKNIQYF
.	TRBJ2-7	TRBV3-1	CASSQEGRGRQSYEQYF
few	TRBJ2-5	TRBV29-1	CSVTDWRETQYF
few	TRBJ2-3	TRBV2	CASSEALATDTQYF
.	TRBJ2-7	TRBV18	CASSPKGTGSYYEQYF
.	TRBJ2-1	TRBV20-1	CSAREDPQKTSSYNEQFF
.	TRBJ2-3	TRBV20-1	CSASVGANTDTQYF
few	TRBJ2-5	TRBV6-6	CASSFPMSRGVRETQYF
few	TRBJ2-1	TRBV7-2	CASSAGLAGVNEQFF
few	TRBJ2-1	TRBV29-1	CSVVVRASYNEQFF
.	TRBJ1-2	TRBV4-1	CASRPRTGQDYGYTF